This T cell receptor (beta chain) appears in the sequencing data of a study of cytomegalovirus exposure and HLA in healthy donors. Study overall: The 120 validation repertoires were produced on the same platform as the 700 or so repertoires of the first cohort. This was reported in a later analysis. Study conclusions and caveats: Confirmation in vitro established that three CMV-associated chains were specific for CMV antigens.

In regard to this clone: Its target is not known.

Data came from immunoSEQ multiplex PCR; TCRdb stores just in-frame clones and leaves some out. The table shows 55,000 to 80,000 clones, with about 94% occurring only once. Germline V lookup: CDR1 MNHEY, CDR2 SVGAGI. The CDR3 contains 15 residues. The V gene end was trimmed by 1 base and the J gene end by 4 bases; junction bases not matched to a gene: 2. Material: PBMCs. This TCR came from a man aged 18 to 30 in good health and CMV-seropositive. The gene calls are TRBV6-5 and TRBJ1-3, with 9 bases matching TRBD1. CDR3 bases: TGTGCCAGCAGTTACTTCGGGACAGGGGGAAACACCATATATTTT. Residues: CASSYFGTGGNTIYF.